This TCR beta chain was recorded in a study of T-cell reconstitution after alpha-beta-depleted transplantation in children. This clonotype was seen ten or more times. As it was prepared, the TCRbeta library received unique molecular identifiers. From the PCR reads, TCRdb called clonotypes with MiXCR, one entry per CDR3 protein. This table has around 700,000 distinct CDR3 sequences, roughly 13% appearing once. V lost 6 bases, J lost 5 bases, and 7 bases stayed unmatched. This CDR3 has 15 residues. The TCR originated in a girl aged 2 to 10 with congenital amegakaryocytic thrombocytopenia, due to receive a stem cell transplant. The chain joins TRBV12-3 or TRBV12-4 to TRBJ2-3; the match to TRBD2 covers 11 bases. This specimen consisted of PBMCs, obtained before TCRalphabeta/CD19-depleted stem cell transplant. The CDR3 bases are TGTGCCAGCAGAGAACTAGCGGGAGAGGAAGATACGCAGTATTTT. Translated, it gives CASRELAGEEDTQYF.